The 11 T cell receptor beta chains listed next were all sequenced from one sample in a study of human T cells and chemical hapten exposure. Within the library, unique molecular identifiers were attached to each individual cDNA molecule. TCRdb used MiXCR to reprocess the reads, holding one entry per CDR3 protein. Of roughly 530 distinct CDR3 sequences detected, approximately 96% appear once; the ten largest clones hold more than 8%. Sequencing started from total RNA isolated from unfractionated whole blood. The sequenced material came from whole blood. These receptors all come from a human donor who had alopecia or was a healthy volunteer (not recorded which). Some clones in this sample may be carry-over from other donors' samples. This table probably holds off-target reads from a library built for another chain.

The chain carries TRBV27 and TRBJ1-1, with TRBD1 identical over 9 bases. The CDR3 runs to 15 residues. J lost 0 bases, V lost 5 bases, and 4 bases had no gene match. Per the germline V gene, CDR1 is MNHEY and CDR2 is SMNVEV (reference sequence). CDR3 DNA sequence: TGTGCCAGCAGTCCGGGGACAGGGATGAACACTGAAGCTTTCTTT. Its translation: CASSPGTGMNTEAFF.

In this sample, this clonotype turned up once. The CDR3 DNA is TGTGCCAGCTCACCACGGGACACTGAAGCTTTCTTT. Amino acids: CASSPRDTEAFF. The chain recombines TRBV18 with TRBJ1-1; no definite D call. The CDR3 covers 12 residues. The germline V gene has CDR1 KGHSH and CDR2 LQKENI. Trimming cost V 1 base and J 3 bases, with 3 bases left between them.

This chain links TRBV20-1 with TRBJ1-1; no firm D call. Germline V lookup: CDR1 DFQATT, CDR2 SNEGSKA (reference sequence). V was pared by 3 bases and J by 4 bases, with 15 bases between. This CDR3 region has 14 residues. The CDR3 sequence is CSARAGERPTEAFF. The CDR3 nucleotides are TGCAGTGCTAGGGCCGGGGAGCGTCCCACTGAAGCTTTCTTT.

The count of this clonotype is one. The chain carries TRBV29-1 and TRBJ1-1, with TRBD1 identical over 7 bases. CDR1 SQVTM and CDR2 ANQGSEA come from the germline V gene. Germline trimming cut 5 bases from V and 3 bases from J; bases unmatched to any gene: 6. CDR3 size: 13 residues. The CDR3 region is CSVTRTGDTEAFF. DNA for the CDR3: TGCAGCGTTACCAGAACAGGGGACACTGAAGCTTTCTTT.

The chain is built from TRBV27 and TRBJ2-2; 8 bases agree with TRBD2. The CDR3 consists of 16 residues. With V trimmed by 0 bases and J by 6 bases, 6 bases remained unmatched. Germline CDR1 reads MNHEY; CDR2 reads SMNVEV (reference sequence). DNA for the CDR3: TGTGCCAGCAGTTTATCGCCGTTCGGGGGGGCCGGGGAGCTGTTTTTT. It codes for CASSLSPFGGAGELFF.

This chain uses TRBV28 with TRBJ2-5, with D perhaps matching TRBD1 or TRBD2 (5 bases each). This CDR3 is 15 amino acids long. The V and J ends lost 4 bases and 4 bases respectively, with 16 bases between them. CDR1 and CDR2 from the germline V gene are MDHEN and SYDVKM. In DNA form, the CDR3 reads TGTGCCAGCAGTTCCGCACCGGGACGAGGAGAGACCCAGTACTTC. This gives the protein CASSSAPGRGETQYF.

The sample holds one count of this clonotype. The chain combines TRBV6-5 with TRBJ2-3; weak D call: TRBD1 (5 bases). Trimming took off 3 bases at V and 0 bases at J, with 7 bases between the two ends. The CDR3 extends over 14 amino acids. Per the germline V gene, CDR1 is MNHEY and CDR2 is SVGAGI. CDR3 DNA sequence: TGTGCCAGCAGTTATGGGGCCAGCACAGATACGCAGTATTTT. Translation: CASSYGASTDTQYF.

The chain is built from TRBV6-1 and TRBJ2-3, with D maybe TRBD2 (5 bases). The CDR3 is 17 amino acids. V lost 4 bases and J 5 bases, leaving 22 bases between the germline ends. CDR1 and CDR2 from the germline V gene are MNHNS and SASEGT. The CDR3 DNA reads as TGTGCCAGCAGTGGCCCGTGGGCAGAGGAGGCTGTAGATACGCAGTATTTT. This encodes CASSGPWAEEAVDTQYF.

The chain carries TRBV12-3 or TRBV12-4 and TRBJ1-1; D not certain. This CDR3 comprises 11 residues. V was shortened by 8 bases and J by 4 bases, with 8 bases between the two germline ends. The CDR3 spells CASSDITEAFF. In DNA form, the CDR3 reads TGTGCCAGCTCGGATATCACTGAAGCTTTCTTT.

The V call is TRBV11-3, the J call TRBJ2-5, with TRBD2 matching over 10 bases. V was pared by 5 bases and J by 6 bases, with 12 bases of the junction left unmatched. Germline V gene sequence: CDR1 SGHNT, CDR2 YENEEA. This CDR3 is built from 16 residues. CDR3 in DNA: TGTGCCAGCAGCCCCATCAAGCGGGAGGGCCGAAAGACCCAGTACTTC. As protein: CASSPIKREGRKTQYF.

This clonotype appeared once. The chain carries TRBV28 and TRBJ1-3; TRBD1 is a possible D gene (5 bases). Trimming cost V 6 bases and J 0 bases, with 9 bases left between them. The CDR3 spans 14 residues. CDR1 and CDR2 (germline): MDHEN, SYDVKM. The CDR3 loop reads CASRGLGSGNTIYF. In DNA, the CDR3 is TGTGCCAGCAGGGGGCTCGGCTCTGGAAACACCATATATTTT.